This T cell receptor (beta chain) was profiled in a study of response to subunit inactivated influenza vaccine. The CDR3 sequence is 13 residues long. V shed 5 bases and J 5 bases; nucleotides not matched to a gene: 6. The germline V gene encodes CDR1 MNHNY and CDR2 SVGAGI (reference sequence). As regards this clonotype: Its antigen remains unidentified.

Findings and limits, study-wide: Authors suggested few new T cells are recruited by each seasonal influenza vaccination.

MiXCR, run by TCRdb on the RT-PCR reads, gives a single entry per CDR3 protein. Of around 520,000 distinct CDR3 sequences detected, approximately 12% appear once; the ten largest clones hold roughly 10%. The specimen was PBMCs from blood, collected on the day of vaccination. This receptor was obtained from a middle-aged man who received an inactivated influenza vaccine. The rearrangement uses TRBV6-6 and TRBJ2-7, with TRBD2 matching over 7 bases. The CDR3 is CASSRNAGDEQYF. CDR3 sequence (DNA): TGTGCCAGCAGTAGAAATGCGGGGGACGAGCAGTACTTC.